Each of the 25 T cell receptor beta chains below was sequenced from the same sample in a study of early T cells in non-severe SARS-CoV-2 infection. MiXCR, applied by TCRdb to the 5' RACE reads, yields one record per CDR3 protein. This table holds about 31,000 distinct CDR3 sequences, roughly 5.2% found once. Sequenced: whole blood. The origin of the receptors is an adult who was a healthcare worker with PCR-confirmed SARS-CoV-2 infection or an uninfected control (not recorded which).

This clonotype has at least ten counts. This chain connects TRBV10-1 to TRBJ2-3; tentative D call: TRBD2 (5 bases). The germline V gene encodes CDR1 WNHNN and CDR2 SYGVQD (reference sequence). V dropped 3 bases and J dropped 1 base, with 20 bases sitting between them. The CDR3 has 18 residues. The CDR3 loop is CASSEPSSGDLGTDTQYF. DNA of the CDR3: TGCGCCAGCAGTGAACCCTCAAGCGGAGATCTAGGCACAGATACGCAGTATTTT.

This clonotype appeared a few times. This chain joins TRBV12-3 or TRBV12-4 and TRBJ2-6; 14 bases align to TRBD2. CDR3 length: 19 residues. V lost 5 bases, J lost 2 bases, and 8 bases stayed unmatched. CDR3 bases: TGTGCCAGCAGTGCCCCACCGGGACTAGCGGGAGCTGGGGCCAACGTCCTGACTTTC. Translation: CASSAPPGLAGAGANVLTF.

This clonotype was seen a handful of times. The rearrangement links TRBV20-1 to TRBJ2-7; TRBD2 aligns across 10 bases. The germline CDR1 and CDR2 sequences are DFQATT and SNEGSKA (reference sequence). The CDR3 is made up of 14 amino acids. The junction had 7 bases not matched to a gene; V was cut back by 6 bases and J by 2 bases. In nucleotides, the CDR3 is TGCAGTGCGCCTTTAGCGGGAGGCCCCTACGAGCAGTACTTC. It codes for CSAPLAGGPYEQYF.

This clonotype showed up many times. V gene TRBV7-8 combines with J gene TRBJ2-7; D is possibly TRBD1 or TRBD2 (5 bases each). Germline assignment: CDR1 SGHVS and CDR2 FQNEAQ. The CDR3 totals 15 residues. Trimming left V 4 bases short and J 4 bases short, with 17 bases between. The DNA for the CDR3 is TGTGCCAGCAGCTCAGGGTCCCTAGCTGGTTACGAGCAGTACTTC. Protein product: CASSSGSLAGYEQYF.

This clonotype has at least ten counts. This chain uses TRBV20-1 with TRBJ2-1; 7 bases agree with TRBD2. Germline V CDR1 and CDR2: DFQATT, SNEGSKA (reference sequence). Losses at the gene ends were 1 base for V and 9 bases for J; bases not matched to a gene: 12. The CDR3 has 15 residues. CDR3 nucleotides: TGCAGTGCTAGAGTTATAGGGCGGCGGGAGAGTGAGCAGTTCTTC. Residues: CSARVIGRRESEQFF.

The chain has TRBV10-3 and TRBJ2-2, with D tentatively TRBD2 (6 bases). The CDR3 sequence is 17 residues long. From germline, CDR1 is ENHRY and CDR2 SYGVKD. V dropped 0 bases and J dropped 1 base, with 12 bases sitting between them. CDR3 amino acids: CAISESIQRVNTGELFF. CDR3 DNA: TGTGCCATCAGTGAGTCGATCCAGCGGGTGAACACCGGGGAGCTGTTTTTT.

Many counts were recorded for this clonotype. The J gene is TRBJ2-1, the V gene TRBV6-2 or TRBV6-3; possibly TRBD1 or TRBD2 for D (5 bases each). The CDR3 is 15 residues long. The V gene's germline CDR1 is MNHEY and CDR2 SVGEGT. Trimming cost V 4 bases and J 5 bases, with 15 bases left between them. The CDR3 loop is CASSFDYPRDNEQFF. The CDR3 nucleotides are TGTGCCAGCAGTTTTGACTATCCCAGGGACAATGAGCAGTTCTTC.

This clonotype has a count of ten or more. The chain's CDR3 is CASSGTGGFPDTQYF. The CDR3 DNA reads TGTGCCAGCAGCGGGACAGGGGGCTTCCCAGATACGCAGTATTTT. This chain uses TRBV7-6 with TRBJ2-3; 12 bases align to TRBD1. V shed 5 bases and J 4 bases; nucleotides not matched to a gene: 4. Germline CDR1 and CDR2: SGHVS and FNYEAQ. This CDR3 spans 15 amino acids.

This clonotype showed up just a few times. The V gene is TRBV4-2, the J gene TRBJ2-7, with 9 bases fitting TRBD2. After removal of 0 bases from V and 4 bases from J, the junction contained 10 bases not matched to a gene. CDR3 length equals 17 residues. Germline V gene data show CDR1 as LGHNA and CDR2 as YNFKEQ. For the CDR3, the DNA is TGTGCCAGCAGCCAAGACCTTAGGGCTAGCGGGACGTACGAGCAGTACTTC. It encodes CASSQDLRASGTYEQYF.

The CDR3 sequence is CSAWTGVAPDEQYF. Written as DNA, the CDR3 is TGCAGCGCCTGGACAGGGGTCGCACCGGACGAGCAGTACTTC. The V gene is TRBV29-1, the J gene TRBJ2-7; 9 bases agree with TRBD1. V shed 7 bases, J shed 5 bases, and the junction held 12 bases outside the gene matches. Germline assignment: CDR1 SQVTM and CDR2 ANQGSEA. The CDR3 is made up of 14 amino acids.

This clonotype was picked up one time. This may arise from a read error, as a much more abundant clone is one base away. The chain carries TRBV12-3 or TRBV12-4 and TRBJ2-2, with D possibly TRBD1 on 6 matching bases. This CDR3 is 13 amino acids long. V was cut by 5 bases and J by 9 bases, with 13 bases left in between. CDR3 in DNA: TGTGCCAGCAGTCTAGGACAGACCTGGGAGCTGTTTTTT. Translation gives CASSLGQTWELFF.

This clonotype was found many times. V and J are TRBV7-2 and TRBJ2-3; 12 bases are a match to TRBD2. The V gene's germline CDR1 is SGHTA and CDR2 FQGNSA. The CDR3 totals 20 residues. J was trimmed by 5 bases and V by 1 base; bases with no gene match: 16. This CDR3 is CASSLGAWTSGVTGKDTQYF. CDR3 DNA sequence: TGTGCCAGCAGCTTAGGGGCCTGGACTAGCGGGGTAACGGGGAAAGATACGCAGTATTTT.

This clonotype was recorded at least ten times. V and J are TRBV7-9 and TRBJ2-7, with a possible D match to TRBD1 (5 bases). Germline CDR1 and CDR2: SEHNR and FQNEAQ (reference sequence). There are 14 residues in the CDR3. With 5 bases removed from V and 7 bases from J, the gap between germline ends came to 18 bases. In DNA form, the CDR3 reads TGTGCCAGCAGCCGAGCGACAGAGCCGATTGAGCAGTACTTC. Translating it yields CASSRATEPIEQYF.

The table lists this clonotype with many counts. V gene TRBV4-2 combines with J gene TRBJ2-1; TRBD1 is a possible D gene (7 bases). In germline, CDR1 is LGHNA, CDR2 YNFKEQ. V dropped 1 base and J dropped 8 bases, with 15 bases sitting between them. The CDR3 runs 15 residues. DNA for the CDR3: TGTGCCAGCAGCCAAGTGTCAGGGGGGATAGATGAGCAGTTCTTC. It is translated as CASSQVSGGIDEQFF.

The sample holds many counts of this clonotype. The chain is built from TRBV5-6 and TRBJ2-2; the D is unclear. Trimming stripped 0 bases from V and 7 bases from J, with 4 bases between. The germline V gene encodes CDR1 SGHDT and CDR2 YYEEEE. The CDR3 spans 12 residues. The CDR3 protein is CASSLVVGELFF. CDR3 nucleotides: TGTGCCAGCAGCTTGGTTGTCGGGGAGCTGTTTTTT. Full variable domain (missing parts from reference TRBV5-6 and TRBJ2-2): DAGVTQSPTHLIKTRGQQVTLRCSPKSGHDTVSWYQQALGQGPQFIFQYYEEEERQRGNFPDRFSGHQFPNYSSELNVNALLLGDSALYLCASSLVVGELFFGEGSRLTVL.

Only a few counts were recorded for this clonotype. V is TRBV20-1 and J is TRBJ2-7; D unresolved. The CDR3 length is 11 residues. The V gene lost 3 bases and the J gene lost 3 bases, with 6 bases spanning the gap. Germline V gives CDR1 DFQATT, CDR2 SNEGSKA (reference sequence). The CDR3 bases are TGCAGTGCTAGTTCCATCTACGAGCAGTACTTC. Protein: CSASSIYEQYF.

This clonotype was found a few times. This chain connects TRBV12-3 or TRBV12-4 to TRBJ2-7; 9 bases line up with TRBD1. The junction had 6 bases not matched to a gene; V was cut back by 6 bases and J by 3 bases. This CDR3 spans 14 amino acids. CDR3 amino acids: CASRSGTGFYEQYF. DNA for the CDR3: TGTGCCAGCAGATCCGGGACAGGGTTCTACGAGCAGTACTTC.

This clonotype has at least ten counts. This chain uses TRBV6-1 with TRBJ2-1; 9 positions agree with TRBD2. Trimming at V came to 4 bases and at J to 9 bases, leaving 13 bases not matched to a gene. The CDR3 extends over 16 amino acids. CDR1 is MNHNS and CDR2 is SASEGT in the germline V gene. In DNA form, the CDR3 reads TGTGCCAGCAGTGTTAGACCCGGGACTAGCCTCACTGAGCAGTTCTTC. Translated: CASSVRPGTSLTEQFF.

The rearrangement links TRBV24-1 to TRBJ2-1, with 8 nucleotides matching TRBD1. V was clipped by 4 bases and J by 1 base; unmatched bases: 5. This CDR3 has 16 amino acids. Germline CDR1 reads KGHDR; CDR2 reads SFDVKD. In DNA form, the CDR3 reads TGTGCCACCAGTGAGCCCACAGGGGGTTCCTACAATGAGCAGTTCTTC. Protein product: CATSEPTGGSYNEQFF.

V gene TRBV20-1 combines with J gene TRBJ1-4; TRBD1 matches at 10 bases. From germline, CDR1 is DFQATT and CDR2 SNEGSKA (reference sequence). J gave up 5 bases and V 6 bases, and 6 bases lay outside the gene matches. CDR3 length: 14 amino acids. Here the CDR3 DNA reads TGCAGTGCCGTCCAGGACAGGGGGAATGAAAAACTGTTTTTT. Amino acids: CSAVQDRGNEKLFF.

V is TRBV2 and J is TRBJ1-4; 10 nucleotides line up with TRBD1. Germline CDR1 SNHLY, CDR2 FYNNEI. The CDR3 length is 15 residues. V trimming: 4 bases; J trimming: 7 bases; junction bases outside the gene matches: 6. CDR3 sequence reads: CASSGDRGYGEKLFF. The CDR3 region has the DNA TGTGCCAGCAGTGGGGACAGGGGATACGGTGAAAAACTGTTTTTT. The full variable domain, its missing parts supplied by reference TRBV2 and TRBJ1-4, is EPEVTQTPSHQVTQMGQEVILRCVPISNHLYFYWYRQILGQKVEFLVSFYNNEISEKSEIFDDQFSVERPDGSNFTLKIRSTKLEDSAMYFCASSGDRGYGEKLFFGSGTQLSVL.

This clonotype was observed many times. The chain couples TRBV11-2 to TRBJ2-3; 8 bases line up with TRBD1. Germline V lookup: CDR1 SGHAT, CDR2 FQNNGV. This CDR3 contains 15 residues. V was pared by 2 bases and J by 5 bases, with 6 bases of the junction left unmatched. Written as DNA, the CDR3 is TGTGCCAGCAGCTTATGGACAGGGTTTCAAGATACGCAGTATTTT. It encodes CASSLWTGFQDTQYF. Combining the CDR3 with reference TRBV11-2 and TRBJ2-3 gives the whole variable domain EAGVAQSPRYKIIEKRQSVAFWCNPISGHATLYWYQQILGQGPKLLIQFQNNGVVDDSQLPKDRFSAERLKGVDSTLKIQPAKLEDSAVYLCASSLWTGFQDTQYFGPGTRLTVL.

This clonotype was detected a few times. The chain couples TRBV19 to TRBJ2-1, with TRBD2 matching over 7 bases. The germline gives CDR1 LNHDA, CDR2 SQIVND (reference sequence). The CDR3 spans 19 residues. V lost 7 bases and J lost 5; bases outside the gene matches: 23. CDR3 coding DNA: TGTGCCAGTACAAGGACTAGTACGGGGTACACACAACGTCACAATGAGCAGTTCTTC. It translates to CASTRTSTGYTQRHNEQFF.

This clonotype was recorded at least ten times. The rearrangement joins TRBV7-2 to TRBJ2-5, with unresolved D. In germline, CDR1 is SGHTA, CDR2 FQGNSA. Trimming removed 5 bases from V and 2 bases from J, with 21 bases in between. CDR3 length: 17 residues. CDR3 loop: CASSLTPTSRPQETQYF. For the CDR3, the DNA is TGTGCCAGCAGCCTCACCCCGACGAGTAGACCTCAAGAGACCCAGTACTTC.

The CDR3 bases are TGTGCCAGCAGCTTAGTGGCGGGTGGAACTGGAAACACCATATATTTT. Residues: CASSLVAGGTGNTIYF. The chain recombines TRBV7-8 with TRBJ1-3; D remains ambiguous. Germline V gives CDR1 SGHVS, CDR2 FQNEAQ. Trimming removed 1 base from V and 2 bases from J, with 12 bases in between. The CDR3 totals 16 residues. The full variable domain, rest sourced from reference TRBV7-8 and TRBJ1-3, is GAGVSQSPRYKVAKRGQDVALRCDPISGHVSLFWYQQALGQGPEFLTYFQNEAQLDKSGLPSDRFFAERPEGSVSTLKIQRTQQEDSAVYLCASSLVAGGTGNTIYFGEGSWLTVV.